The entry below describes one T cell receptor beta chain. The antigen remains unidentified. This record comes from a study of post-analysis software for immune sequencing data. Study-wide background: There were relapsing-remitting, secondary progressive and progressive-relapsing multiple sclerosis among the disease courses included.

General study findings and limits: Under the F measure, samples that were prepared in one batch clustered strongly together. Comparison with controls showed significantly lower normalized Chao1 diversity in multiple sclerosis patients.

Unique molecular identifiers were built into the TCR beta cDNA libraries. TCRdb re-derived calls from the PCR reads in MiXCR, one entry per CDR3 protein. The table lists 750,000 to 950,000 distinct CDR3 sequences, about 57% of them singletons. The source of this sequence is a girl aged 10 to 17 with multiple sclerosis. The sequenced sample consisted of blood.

DNA for the CDR3: TGTGCCAGCAGTGAATCTGTGCCCGGGGATCAGTACTTC. This encodes CASSESVPGDQYF. This chain connects TRBV2 to TRBJ2-4; a possible D gene is TRBD2 (5 bases). CDR1 and CDR2 (germline): SNHLY, FYNNEI. V lost 2 bases and J 12 bases, leaving 14 bases between the germline ends. This CDR3 has 13 residues.